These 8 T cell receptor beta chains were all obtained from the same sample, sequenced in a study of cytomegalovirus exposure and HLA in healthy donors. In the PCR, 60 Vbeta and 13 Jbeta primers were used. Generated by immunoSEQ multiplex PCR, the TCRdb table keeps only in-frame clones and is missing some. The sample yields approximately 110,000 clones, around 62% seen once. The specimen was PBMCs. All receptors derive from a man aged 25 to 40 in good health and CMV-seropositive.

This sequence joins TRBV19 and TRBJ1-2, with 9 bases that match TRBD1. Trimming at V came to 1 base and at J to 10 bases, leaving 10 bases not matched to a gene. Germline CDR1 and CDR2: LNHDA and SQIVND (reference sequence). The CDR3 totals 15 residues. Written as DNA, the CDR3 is TGTGCCAGTAGTATAGGGGGGACAGGGTTAACCGACTACACCTTC. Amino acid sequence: CASSIGGTGLTDYTF.

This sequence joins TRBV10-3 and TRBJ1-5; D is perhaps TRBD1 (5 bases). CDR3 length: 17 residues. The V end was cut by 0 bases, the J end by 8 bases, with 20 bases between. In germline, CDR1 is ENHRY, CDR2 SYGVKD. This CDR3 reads CAISESGRGPGLEPQHF. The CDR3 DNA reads TGTGCCATCAGTGAGTCGGGGAGGGGACCAGGGTTGGAGCCCCAGCATTTT.

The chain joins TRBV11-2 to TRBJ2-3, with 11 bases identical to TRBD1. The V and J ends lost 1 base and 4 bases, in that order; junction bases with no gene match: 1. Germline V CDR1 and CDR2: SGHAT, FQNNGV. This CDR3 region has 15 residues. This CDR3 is CASSLGTGGADTQYF. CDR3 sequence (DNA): TGTGCCAGCAGCTTAGGGACAGGGGGCGCAGATACGCAGTATTTT.

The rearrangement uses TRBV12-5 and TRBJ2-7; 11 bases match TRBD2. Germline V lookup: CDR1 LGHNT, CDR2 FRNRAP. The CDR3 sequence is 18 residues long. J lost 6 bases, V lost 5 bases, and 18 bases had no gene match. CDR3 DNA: TGTGCTAGTGGTACCCACACTAGCGGGGGCCTGCTGGGTCTCGAGCAGTACTTC. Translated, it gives CASGTHTSGGLLGLEQYF.

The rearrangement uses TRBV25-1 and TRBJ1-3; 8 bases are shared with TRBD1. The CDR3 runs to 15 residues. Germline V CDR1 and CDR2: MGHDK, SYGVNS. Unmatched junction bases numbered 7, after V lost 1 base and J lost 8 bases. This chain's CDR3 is CASSELGTGGDTIYF. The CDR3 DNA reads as TGTGCCAGCAGTGAATTAGGGACAGGAGGAGACACCATATATTTT.

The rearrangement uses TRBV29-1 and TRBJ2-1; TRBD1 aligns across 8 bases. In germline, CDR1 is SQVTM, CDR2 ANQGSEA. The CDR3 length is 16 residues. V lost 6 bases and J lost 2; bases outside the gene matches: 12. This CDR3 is CSVQPTGTGPYNEQFF. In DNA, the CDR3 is TGCAGCGTGCAACCCACGGGGACAGGCCCCTACAATGAGCAGTTCTTC.

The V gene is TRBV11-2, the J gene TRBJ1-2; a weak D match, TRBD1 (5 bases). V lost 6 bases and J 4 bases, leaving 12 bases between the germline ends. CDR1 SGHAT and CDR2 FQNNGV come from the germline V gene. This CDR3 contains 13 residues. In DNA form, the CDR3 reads TGTGCCAGCAGGGAGTTGGACATCTATGGCTACACCTTC. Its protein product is CASRELDIYGYTF.

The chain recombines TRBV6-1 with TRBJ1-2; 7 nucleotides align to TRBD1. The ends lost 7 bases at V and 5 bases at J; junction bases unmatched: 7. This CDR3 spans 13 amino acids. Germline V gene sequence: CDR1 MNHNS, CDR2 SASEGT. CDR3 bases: TGTGCCAGCATCCGAGCAGGGGGTTATGGCTACACCTTC. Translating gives CASIRAGGYGYTF.